The present entry profiles one TCR beta chain with its context. What it recognizes is unknown. The table came from immunoSEQ multiplex PCR; TCRdb's copy has only in-frame clones and leaves some out. The table lists about 2 million clones, about 95% of them singletons. These data come from a study of shared clonotypes between healthy human individuals. General study points: Only a few donors were included, so the genetic and exposure-history diversity represented was limited. Sharing across four donors was seen in around 5.1% of naive CD4 clonotypes. Unshared clonotypes carried lower generation probabilities than those common to all four donors.

V was pared by 3 bases and J by 2 bases, with 10 bases of the junction left unmatched. The CDR3 extends over 17 amino acids. Germline V CDR1 and CDR2: LNHDA, SQIVND (reference sequence). The naive CD8 fraction comprised CD45RO-negative cells positively selected for CCR7 and excluded terminally differentiated effector memory CD45RA+ cells. This chain uses TRBV19 with TRBJ2-1; 7 bases agree with TRBD1. The sequenced sample consisted of naive CD8+ T cells sorted from blood. This TCR was recovered from a man aged 18 to 35 in good health. The CDR3 region is CASSMDGTVSAYNEQFF. The CDR3 DNA reads TGTGCCAGTAGTATGGATGGGACAGTATCTGCCTACAATGAGCAGTTCTTC.